These 27 T cell receptor beta chains originate from one sample sequenced in a study of blood T cell repertoires in COVID-19. Using immunoSEQ multiplex PCR, the repertoire was profiled, and TCRdb retains in-frame clones only, with some absent. The table records about 140,000 clones, over 70% of them present only once. The sample taken for sequencing was PBMCs or T cells enriched from blood (not recorded which). These receptors were collected from a man in his 70s who had been exposed to COVID-19.

V usage is TRBV19 and J usage is TRBJ2-3; unclear D gene. Germline CDR1 LNHDA, CDR2 SQIVND (reference sequence). This CDR3 contains 12 residues. The V end was cut by 1 base, the J end by 7 bases, with 6 bases between. The DNA for the CDR3 is TGTGCCAGTAGTATAGGACAAAATACGCAGTATTTT. It yields the protein CASSIGQNTQYF.

The V and J genes are TRBV7-2 and TRBJ1-3; 10 bases map to TRBD1. With 0 bases clipped from V and 7 bases from J, the junction kept 6 bases outside the gene matches. Germline CDR1 is SGHTA and CDR2 is FQGNSA. The CDR3 contains 16 residues. As DNA, the CDR3 is TGTGCCAGCAGCTTAGCGGGACAGGGGTTTCGTAACACCATATATTTT. Translating gives CASSLAGQGFRNTIYF.

This clone was counted between two and nine times. V and J are TRBV19 and TRBJ1-5; TRBD1 aligns across 7 bases. Germline loops: CDR1 LNHDA, CDR2 SQIVND (reference sequence). Germline trimming cut 4 bases from V and 1 base from J; bases unmatched to any gene: 1. CDR3 length: 14 residues. Here the CDR3 reads CASSRQGSNQPQHF. The CDR3 nucleotides are TGTGCCAGTAGTAGACAGGGAAGCAATCAGCCCCAGCATTTT.

This rearrangement joins TRBV4-1 to TRBJ2-3; 8 nucleotides line up with TRBD2. This CDR3 is 15 amino acids long. With V trimmed by 4 bases and J by 3 bases, 6 bases remained unmatched. Germline V CDR1 and CDR2: MGHRA, YSYEKL. The CDR3 nucleotides are TGCGCCAGCAGCCGAACAGGGACTAGTACAGATACGCAGTATTTT. This translates into CASSRTGTSTDTQYF.

V and J are TRBV21-1 and TRBJ2-7; TRBD2 is the table's D call, not checked against the DNA. TRBV21-1 represents a pseudogene. The CDR3 runs to 16 residues. CDR3 sequence: CASSRELATRVRREYF. The DNA of the CDR3 is TGTGCCAGCAGCCGCGAATTAGCTACACGTGTTAGACGGGAGTACTTC.

This chain uses TRBV4-1 with TRBJ2-5; 8 nucleotides line up with TRBD1. The junction had 5 bases not matched to a gene; V was cut back by 1 base and J by 4 bases. This CDR3 contains 15 residues. Germline values: CDR1 MGHRA, CDR2 YSYEKL. CDR3 region: CASSQGQGKGETQYF. DNA for the CDR3: TGCGCCAGCAGCCAAGGACAGGGGAAGGGAGAGACCCAGTACTTC.

The chain carries TRBV9 and TRBJ1-2; TRBD1 aligns across 8 bases. The CDR3 extends over 13 amino acids. Germline CDR1 is SGDLS and CDR2 is YYNGEE. The ends lost 4 bases at V and 7 bases at J; junction bases unmatched: 6. Here the CDR3 reads CASSPMDRAGYTF. The CDR3, as DNA: TGTGCCAGCAGCCCCATGGACAGGGCTGGCTACACCTTC.

Comment on this clone: Other DNA sequences of this sample code for an identical CDR3. This chain joins TRBV3-1 (or the pseudogene TRBV3-2) and TRBJ1-1; D remains ambiguous. CDR1 LGHDT and CDR2 YNNKEL come from the germline V gene (reference sequence). V was trimmed by 1 base and J by 1 base, leaving 7 bases between them. The CDR3 length is 14 residues. CDR3 residues: CASSQGGGNTEAFF. In DNA, the CDR3 is TGTGCCAGCAGCCAAGGGGGAGGGAACACTGAAGCTTTCTTT.

This clone was counted a single time. The chain uses TRBV18 and TRBJ1-1; weak D call: TRBD1 (6 bases). Trimming pared 4 bases from V and 0 bases from J, leaving 6 bases between. The CDR3 covers 13 residues. Per germline, CDR1 KGHSH and CDR2 LQKENI. The CDR3 sequence is CASSQGVNTEAFF. As DNA, the CDR3 is TGTGCCAGCTCACAGGGGGTGAACACTGAAGCTTTCTTT.

A few counts support this clone. This sequence joins TRBV29-1 and TRBJ2-1; possibly TRBD2 for D (5 bases). Germline CDR1 reads SQVTM; CDR2 reads ANQGSEA. CDR3 size: 14 residues. Trimming stripped 5 bases from V and 0 bases from J, with 11 bases between. CDR3 sequence reads: CSVPSGPSYNEQFF. The CDR3, as DNA: TGCAGCGTTCCGAGCGGTCCCTCCTACAATGAGCAGTTCTTC.

The table lists this clone with a count of one. The gene calls are TRBV19 and TRBJ1-6; the match to TRBD1 covers 7 bases. The junction had 9 bases not matched to a gene; V was cut back by 3 bases and J by 10 bases. CDR1 is LNHDA, CDR2 SQIVND, per germline (reference sequence). The CDR3 has 15 amino acids. Written as DNA, the CDR3 is TGTGCCAGTAGTATCCGTCCCGGGACAGACTCACCCCTCCACTTT. It encodes CASSIRPGTDSPLHF.

This sequence joins TRBV19 and TRBJ1-3, with 7 bases fitting TRBD1. V shed 5 bases and J 4 bases; nucleotides not matched to a gene: 8. The CDR3 length is 15 residues. The V gene's germline CDR1 is LNHDA and CDR2 SQIVND (reference sequence). The CDR3: CASSAGTVEGNTIYF. The CDR3 DNA reads TGTGCCAGTAGTGCCGGGACAGTCGAGGGAAACACCATATATTTT.

This clone was observed a handful of times. The chain links TRBV18 to TRBJ1-5; the match to TRBD1 covers 9 bases. This CDR3 spans 17 amino acids. V lost 3 bases and J lost 7; bases outside the gene matches: 13. Germline-derived CDR1 and CDR2 are KGHSH and LQKENI. This CDR3 is CASSPQDTSGTGQPQHF. For the CDR3, the DNA is TGTGCCAGCTCACCCCAGGACACCTCAGGGACAGGGCAGCCCCAGCATTTT.

This clone appeared a few times. This chain joins TRBV7-9 and TRBJ2-1; 12 bases line up with TRBD2. With V trimmed by 4 bases and J by 7 bases, 8 bases remained unmatched. The V gene's germline CDR1 is SEHNR and CDR2 FQNEAQ (reference sequence). The CDR3 is 16 residues long. The CDR3 nucleotides are TGTGCCAGCAGCTCCGCGACTAGCGGGAGTAAGAATGAGCAGTTCTTC. Protein sequence: CASSSATSGSKNEQFF.

The rearrangement links TRBV24-1 to TRBJ2-2, with 8 bases lining up with TRBD1. Germline CDR1 is KGHDR and CDR2 is SFDVKD. The CDR3 runs to 18 residues. Trimming cost V 5 bases and J 5 bases; bases outside gene matches: 15. The CDR3 protein is CATSAGTGAAGFTGELFF. CDR3 in DNA: TGTGCCACCAGTGCCGGGACAGGTGCTGCGGGATTTACCGGGGAGCTGTTTTTT.

This clone was counted once. This rearrangement joins TRBV14 to TRBJ2-1, with a weak D call TRBD1 (6 bases). The V gene lost 4 bases and the J gene lost 12 bases, with 19 bases spanning the gap. The CDR3 has 14 residues. CDR1 and CDR2 from the germline V gene are SGHDN and FVKESK. CDR3 region: CASSLGQYNWSQFF. The CDR3 DNA follows: TGTGCCAGCAGCCTAGGACAGTACAACTGGTCGCAGTTCTTC. Complete variable domain (other parts from reference TRBV14 and TRBJ2-1): EAGVTQFPSHSVIEKGQTVTLRCDPISGHDNLYWYRRVMGKEIKFLLHFVKESKQDESGMPNNRFLAERTGGTYSTLKVQPAELEDSGVYFCASSLGQYNWSQFFGPGTRLTVL.

The rearrangement joins TRBV7-2 to TRBJ2-5; D unresolved. Germline V gene lookup returns CDR1 SGHTA and CDR2 FQGNSA. The CDR3 contains 15 residues. Trimming removed 1 base at V and 4 bases at J, with 13 bases between. The CDR3 DNA follows: TGTGCCAGCAGCTTAGGTACTATGGTCAGAGAGACCCAGTACTTC. Its translation is CASSLGTMVRETQYF.

This clone turned up a few times. V gene TRBV6-1 combines with J gene TRBJ1-6; 8 bases fit TRBD1. Germline V gene sequence: CDR1 MNHNS, CDR2 SASEGT. The junction had 2 bases not matched to a gene; V was cut back by 1 base and J by 6 bases. The CDR3 is 15 amino acids. As DNA, the CDR3 is TGTGCCAGCAGTGAAGTAACAGGGGGTAATTCACCCCTCCACTTT. This encodes CASSEVTGGNSPLHF.

This clone was observed a handful of times. The DNA for the CDR3 is TGTGCCAGCAGCGCACTAGCGCCGACCTACGAGCAGTACTTC. Its translation is CASSALAPTYEQYF. This sequence joins TRBV7-2 and TRBJ2-7; 7 bases map to TRBD2. The germline V gene encodes CDR1 SGHTA and CDR2 FQGNSA. The trim removed 5 bases at V and 2 bases at J, leaving 6 bases unmatched. This CDR3 is built from 14 residues.

This clone was recorded a few times. The rearrangement uses TRBV4-1 and TRBJ2-7; 14 nucleotides align to TRBD2. Losses at the gene ends were 0 bases for V and 7 bases for J; bases not matched to a gene: 5. Germline V gene lookup returns CDR1 MGHRA and CDR2 YSYEKL. The CDR3 contains 16 residues. The DNA of the CDR3 is TGCGCCAGCAGCCAAGATAAGGGACTAGCGGGAGTTGAGCAGTACTTC. Its translation is CASSQDKGLAGVEQYF.

The chain combines TRBV3-1 (or the pseudogene TRBV3-2) with TRBJ1-1; D is unclear. Looked up from germline, CDR1 is LGHDT and CDR2 is YNNKEL (reference sequence). The CDR3 is made up of 12 amino acids. V was clipped by 2 bases and J by 2 bases, with 3 bases between them. CDR3 nucleotide sequence: TGTGCCAGCAGCCAATTAAACACTGAAGCTTTCTTT. Translated: CASSQLNTEAFF.

The chain recombines TRBV7-7 with TRBJ2-7, with 7 bases that match TRBD2. Germline loops: CDR1 SSHAT, CDR2 FNYEAQ (reference sequence). V lost 5 bases, J lost 2 bases, and 9 bases stayed unmatched. The CDR3 sequence is 15 residues long. CDR3 DNA sequence: TGTGCCAGCAGCCCCGGGGGGTCTTTGGCCTACGAGCAGTACTTC. It encodes CASSPGGSLAYEQYF.

There are a few counts of this clone. CDR3 in amino acids: CASSLGGTDNQPQHF. The DNA of the CDR3 is TGTGCCAGCAGCCTCGGAGGGACAGACAATCAGCCCCAGCATTTT. V is TRBV9 and J is TRBJ1-5; 7 bases align to TRBD1. Germline values: CDR1 SGDLS, CDR2 YYNGEE. V gave up 4 bases and J gave up 3 bases; unmatched junction bases: 7. This CDR3 has 15 amino acids.

The chain joins TRBV9 to TRBJ2-2; no definite D call. Trimming removed 4 bases from V and 4 bases from J, with 11 bases in between. The CDR3 has 14 amino acids. Germline V CDR1 and CDR2: SGDLS, YYNGEE. The CDR3 DNA is TGTGCCAGCAGCCCCGCCGACTTCACCGGGGAGCTGTTTTTT. Translation gives CASSPADFTGELFF.

This clone was seen only once. The chain links TRBV3-1 (or the pseudogene TRBV3-2) to TRBJ2-2; 8 nucleotides align to TRBD2. Trimming at V came to 6 bases and at J to 1 base, leaving 10 bases not matched to a gene. The germline V gene encodes CDR1 LGHDT and CDR2 YNNKEL (reference sequence). CDR3 size: 17 residues. The CDR3 DNA sequence: TGTGCCAGCAGTCCCGGGGCGGGACTAGGGAACACCGGGGAGCTGTTTTTT. Its protein is CASSPGAGLGNTGELFF.

This chain joins TRBV6-2 or TRBV6-3 and TRBJ2-1; 13 bases are shared with TRBD2. Germline-derived CDR1 and CDR2 are MNHEY and SVGEGT. The CDR3 has 16 amino acids. Trimming took 6 bases from V and 5 from J; bases not matched to a gene: 7. This CDR3 is CASSQTSGGMNNEQFF. Here the CDR3 DNA reads TGTGCCAGCAGCCAGACTAGCGGGGGGATGAACAATGAGCAGTTCTTC.

The chain employs TRBV18 and TRBJ2-7; TRBD2 aligns across 12 bases. Germline-derived CDR1 and CDR2 are KGHSH and LQKENI. The V and J ends lost 3 bases and 4 bases, in that order; junction bases with no gene match: 16. The CDR3 contains 19 residues. The CDR3 bases are TGTGCCAGCTCACCCTCACTAGCGGGGGGCCCCGCTGGGGAATACGAGCAGTACTTC. It encodes CASSPSLAGGPAGEYEQYF.